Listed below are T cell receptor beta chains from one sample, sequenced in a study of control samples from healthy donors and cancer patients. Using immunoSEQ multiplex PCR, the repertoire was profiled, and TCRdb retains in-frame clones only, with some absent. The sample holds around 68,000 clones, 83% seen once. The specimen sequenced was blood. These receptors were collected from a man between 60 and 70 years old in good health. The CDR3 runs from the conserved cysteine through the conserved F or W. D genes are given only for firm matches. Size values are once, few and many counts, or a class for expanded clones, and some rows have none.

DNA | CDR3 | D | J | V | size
TGTGCCAGTAGTATAGGGACAGGGGCCACCGGGGAGCTGTTTTTT | CASSIGTGATGELFF | TRBD1 | TRBJ2-2 | TRBV19 | .
TGTGCCAGTAGTTCGCGGACTAGCGGGAGGATGTATGGGGAGCTGTTTTTT | CASSSRTSGRMYGELFF | TRBD2 | TRBJ2-2 | TRBV19 | few
TGTGCCAGCAGCCTTACAGGGAATCGCGAAAAACTGTTTTTT | CASSLTGNREKLFF | . | TRBJ1-4 | TRBV6-5 | .
TGCAGTGCTAGTGCTGTGAGGGAGCAGTACTTC | CSASAVREQYF | . | TRBJ2-7 | TRBV20-1 | .
TGTGCCAGCAGCCCAGGGTCCTACGAGCAGTACTTC | CASSPGSYEQYF | . | TRBJ2-7 | TRBV7-9 | .
TGTGCCACTAGGTGGGGCAGTACCAATCAGCCCCAGCATTTT | CATRWGSTNQPQHF | . | TRBJ1-5 | TRBV19 | .
TGCGCCAGCAGCCAAGGATGGGGGGCGAGCTCCTACGAGCAGTACTTC | CASSQGWGASSYEQYF | . | TRBJ2-7 | TRBV4-3 | .
TGTGCCAGCAGCGGGACAGGGGGAAATCAGCCCCAGCATTTT | CASSGTGGNQPQHF | TRBD1 | TRBJ1-5 | TRBV9 | .
TGTGCCAGCAGCTTAGATGGGGAAAACAGGCAGTTCTTC | CASSLDGENRQFF | . | TRBJ2-1 | TRBV7-2 | .
TGTGCCAGCAGCTTCTTCGCGGGAGCTTACGAGCAGTACTTC | CASSFFAGAYEQYF | TRBD2 | TRBJ2-7 | TRBV7-2 | .
TGTGCCACCTCAGGAGGGAGGATGGGCACCGGGGAGCTGTTTTTT | CATSGGRMGTGELFF | . | TRBJ2-2 | TRBV24-1 | .
TGTGCCAGCAGCTTAGGTGTTGTAAGCGGTCAGCCCCAGCATTTT | CASSLGVVSGQPQHF | . | TRBJ1-5 | TRBV7-2 | .
TGCGCCAGCAGCAGTGGGGGCGAGCAGTACTTC | CASSSGGEQYF | . | TRBJ2-7 | TRBV5-1 | .
TGTGCCAGCAGCGATGGGACACTGTTAGATACGCAGTATTTT | CASSDGTLLDTQYF | . | TRBJ2-3 | TRBV5-4 | .
TGTGCCAGCGGGTCCGGGGGGACTAGTCTCTCCGAGCAGTACTTC | CASGSGGTSLSEQYF | TRBD2 | TRBJ2-7 | TRBV19 | .
TGCGCCAGCAGGCAAGATTGGGGCGGAGGGCCCTACATTGAGCAGTTCTTC | CASRQDWGGGPYIEQFF | . | TRBJ2-1 | TRBV4-3 | .
TGTGCCAGCAGCCCTCTAGCGGGAGGGGGGGCAGAGACCCAGTACTTC | CASSPLAGGGAETQYF | TRBD2 | TRBJ2-5 | TRBV7-2 | .
TGTGCCAGCAGCTCACAGGGAGGGAGCACTGAAGCTTTCTTT | CASSSQGGSTEAFF | . | TRBJ1-1 | TRBV7-2 | .
TGTGCCAGCAGCCGCGGACAGGGGGCGAATGAAAAACTGTTTTTT | CASSRGQGANEKLFF | TRBD1 | TRBJ1-4 | TRBV3-1/TRBV3-2 | .
TGTGCCAGTAGTAGAGGCGGTGGCACTGAAGCTTTCTTT | CASSRGGGTEAFF | . | TRBJ1-1 | TRBV19 | .
TGTGCCAGCAGCTTAGGCGGGACAGGGGCTGATGAGCAGTTCTTC | CASSLGGTGADEQFF | TRBD1 | TRBJ2-1 | TRBV7-9 | .
TGTGCCAGCAGCTTGGGGGTGGGTCGGGCTAACACTGAAGCTTTCTTT | CASSLGVGRANTEAFF | . | TRBJ1-1 | TRBV5-6 | .